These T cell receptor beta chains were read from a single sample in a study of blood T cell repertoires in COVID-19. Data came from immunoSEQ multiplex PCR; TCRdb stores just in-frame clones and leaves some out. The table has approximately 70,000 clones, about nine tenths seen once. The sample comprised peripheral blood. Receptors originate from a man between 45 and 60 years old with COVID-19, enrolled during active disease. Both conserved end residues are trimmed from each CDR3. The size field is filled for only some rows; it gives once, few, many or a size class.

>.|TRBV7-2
ASNDRGLDTGELF
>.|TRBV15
ATSRDLGQGKGYT
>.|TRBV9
ASSVGASGTDTQY
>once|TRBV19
ASSADRGNSNQPQH
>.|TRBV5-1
ASSPGLANNEQF
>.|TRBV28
ASSFSGTGGEKLF
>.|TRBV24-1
ATSDRTDSRGYT
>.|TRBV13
ASSSPHRTGPPHTQY
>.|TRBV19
ATGQGNPYGYT
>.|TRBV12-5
ASGSGQGPGNEQF
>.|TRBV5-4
ASSPAGTRLYEQF
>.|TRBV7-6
ASSLIGAVAGGEVDTQY
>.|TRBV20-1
SASPGLAGDYEQY
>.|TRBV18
ASSPTGTVGDNEQF
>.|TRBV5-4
ASSLDGDTQY
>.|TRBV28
ASSTRPGGRGQPQH
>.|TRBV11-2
ASSRTGQSYEQY
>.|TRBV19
ATLGGLGTEAF
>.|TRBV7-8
ASSAGAVETQY
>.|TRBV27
ASSFRGQPQH
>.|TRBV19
ASSIGIPASGTVNEQF
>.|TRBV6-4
ASSDPKTGNIQY
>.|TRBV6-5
ASRQGDDSPLH
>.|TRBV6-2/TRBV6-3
ASSRSEVGYNEQF
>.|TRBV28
ASRDRMSSYNEQF
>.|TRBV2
ASSDPRAGELF
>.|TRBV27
ASSYSAGGHNEQF
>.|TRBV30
AWTGVTYNEQF
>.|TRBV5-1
ASSPREGPYEQY
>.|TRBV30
AWSAGRTSGLGSEQF
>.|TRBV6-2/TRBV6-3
ASSPRTGKRDNIQY
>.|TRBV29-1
SVRLAGGGDTQY
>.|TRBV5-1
ASSPGQGWTTNEKLF
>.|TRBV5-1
ASSLGTVSQETQY
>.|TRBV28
ASSPGTGEGAF
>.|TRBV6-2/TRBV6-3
ASSYDYRGTGELF
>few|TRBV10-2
ASSESGSGRNEQF
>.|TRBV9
ASSVTAASRGNTEAF
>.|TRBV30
AWSLGGNGAF
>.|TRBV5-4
ASSILNTEAF
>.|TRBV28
ASIPGYFGNTIY
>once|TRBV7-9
ASSPSGKLGEAF
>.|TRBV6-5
ASRDRSGNTIY
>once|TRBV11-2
ASGTGTSSF
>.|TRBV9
ASSGGSGSAETQY
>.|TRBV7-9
ASSLTTGDSGNTIY
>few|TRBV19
ASTQGTSGSEQF
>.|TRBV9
ASSPTGSVSGNTIY
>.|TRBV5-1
ASSLESTGILDGYT
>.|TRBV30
AWSLAGDQPQH
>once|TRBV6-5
ASRGSGADTQY
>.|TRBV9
ASSEGLYTEAF
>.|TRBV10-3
ASRQGASNEQF
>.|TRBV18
ASSPMVGGNTGELF
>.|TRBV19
ASSIGSSGRPYEQY
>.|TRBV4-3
ASSQDLQGKLGYT
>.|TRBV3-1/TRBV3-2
ASSRAVERDRNEQF
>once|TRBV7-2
ASSVLAGADTQY
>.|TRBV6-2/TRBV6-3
ASSYSANEQY